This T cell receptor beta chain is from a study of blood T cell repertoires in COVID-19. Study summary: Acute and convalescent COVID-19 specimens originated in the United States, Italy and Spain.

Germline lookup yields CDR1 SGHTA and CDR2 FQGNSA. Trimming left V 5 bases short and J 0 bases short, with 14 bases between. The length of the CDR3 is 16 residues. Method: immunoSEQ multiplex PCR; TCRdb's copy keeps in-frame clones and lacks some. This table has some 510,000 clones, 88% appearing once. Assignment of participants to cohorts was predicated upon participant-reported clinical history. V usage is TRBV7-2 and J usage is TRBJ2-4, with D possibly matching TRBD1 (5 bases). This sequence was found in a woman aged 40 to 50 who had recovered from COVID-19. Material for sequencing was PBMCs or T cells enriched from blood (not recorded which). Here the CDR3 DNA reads TGTGCCAGCAGCCCGAGACAGATTATAGCCAAAAACATTCAGTACTTC. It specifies CASSPRQIIAKNIQYF. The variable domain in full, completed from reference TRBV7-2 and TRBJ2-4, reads GAGVSQSPSNKVTEKGKDVELRCDPISGHTALYWYRQSLGQGLEFLIYFQGNSAPDKSGLPSDRFSAERTGGSVSTLTIQRTQQEDSAVYLCASSPRQIIAKNIQYFGAGTRLSVL.